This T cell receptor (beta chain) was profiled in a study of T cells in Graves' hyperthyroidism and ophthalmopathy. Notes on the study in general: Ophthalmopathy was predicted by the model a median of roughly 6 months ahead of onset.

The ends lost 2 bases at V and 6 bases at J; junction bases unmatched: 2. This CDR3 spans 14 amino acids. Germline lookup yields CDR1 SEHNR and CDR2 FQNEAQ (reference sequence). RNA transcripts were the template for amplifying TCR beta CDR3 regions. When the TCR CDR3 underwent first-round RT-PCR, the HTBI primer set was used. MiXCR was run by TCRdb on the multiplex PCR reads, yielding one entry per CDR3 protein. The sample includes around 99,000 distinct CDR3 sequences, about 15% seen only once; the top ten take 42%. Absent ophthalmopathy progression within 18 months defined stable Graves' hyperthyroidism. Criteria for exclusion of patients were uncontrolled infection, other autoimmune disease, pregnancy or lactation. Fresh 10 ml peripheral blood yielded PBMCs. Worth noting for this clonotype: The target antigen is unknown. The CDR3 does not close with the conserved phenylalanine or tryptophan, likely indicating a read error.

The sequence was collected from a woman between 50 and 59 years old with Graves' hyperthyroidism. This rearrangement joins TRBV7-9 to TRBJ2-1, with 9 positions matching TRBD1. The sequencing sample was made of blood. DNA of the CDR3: TGTGCCAGCAGCTTACTACAGGGGGCCAATGAGCAGTTCTGC. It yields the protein CASSLLQGANEQFC.